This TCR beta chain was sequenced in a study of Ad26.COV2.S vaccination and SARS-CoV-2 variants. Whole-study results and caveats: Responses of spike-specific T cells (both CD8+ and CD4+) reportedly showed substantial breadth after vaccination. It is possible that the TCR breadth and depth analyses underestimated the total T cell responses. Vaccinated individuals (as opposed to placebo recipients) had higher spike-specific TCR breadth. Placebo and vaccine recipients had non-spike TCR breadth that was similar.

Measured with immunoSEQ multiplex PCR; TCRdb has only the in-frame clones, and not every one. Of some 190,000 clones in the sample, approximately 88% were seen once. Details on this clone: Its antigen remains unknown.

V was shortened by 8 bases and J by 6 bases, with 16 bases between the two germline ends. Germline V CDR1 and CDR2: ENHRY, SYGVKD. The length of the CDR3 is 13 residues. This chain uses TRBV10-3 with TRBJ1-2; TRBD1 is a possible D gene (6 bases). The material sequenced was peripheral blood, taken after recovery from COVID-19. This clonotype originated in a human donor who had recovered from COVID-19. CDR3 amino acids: CAISGTLAHGYTF. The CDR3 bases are TGTGCCATCTCCGGGACATTGGCGCATGGCTACACCTTC.